Below are 21 T cell receptor beta chains sequenced from a single sample in a study of T-cell reconstitution after alpha-beta-depleted transplantation in children. Library preparation (for TCRbeta) was performed with unique molecular identifiers. Via MiXCR, TCRdb re-called the PCR reads, giving one row per CDR3 protein. The sample lists around 680,000 distinct CDR3 sequences, approximately 17% occurring once. The starting material was PBMCs from the stem cell graft donor, obtained from the stem cell graft. All receptors come from a human donor who donated a stem cell graft to a child with acute myeloid leukemia.

The chain is built from TRBV20-1 and TRBJ1-5, with D tentatively TRBD1 (5 bases). Trimming stripped 3 bases from V and 0 bases from J, with 15 bases between. CDR3 length: 16 amino acids. CDR1 is DFQATT and CDR2 is SNEGSKA in the germline V gene (reference sequence). The CDR3 nucleotides are TGCAGTGCTAGTCGTGGGGGGATTAATAGCAATCAGCCCCAGCATTTT. This translates into CSASRGGINSNQPQHF.

The V and J genes are TRBV20-1 and TRBJ2-4, with 9 bases fitting TRBD1. V trimming: 6 bases; J trimming: 12 bases; junction bases outside the gene matches: 18. Per the germline V gene, CDR1 is DFQATT and CDR2 is SNEGSKA (reference sequence). This CDR3 spans 15 amino acids. CDR3 loop: CSAPPTGGLAPGQYF. In nucleotides, the CDR3 is TGCAGTGCGCCCCCGACAGGGGGTTTGGCCCCGGGTCAGTACTTC.

This clonotype came up many times. The V and J genes are TRBV20-1 and TRBJ2-7, with 9 nucleotides matching TRBD1. CDR1 and CDR2 (germline): DFQATT, SNEGSKA (reference sequence). The CDR3 consists of 13 residues. The DNA of the CDR3 is TGCAGCGCGCCCGAACAGGGGGCGTACGAGCAGTACTTC. Its translation: CSAPEQGAYEQYF.

This clonotype was seen repeatedly, ten times or more. V is TRBV20-1 and J is TRBJ1-5; 7 bases agree with TRBD1. With 0 bases clipped from V and 0 bases from J, the junction kept 11 bases outside the gene matches. Germline V gives CDR1 DFQATT, CDR2 SNEGSKA (reference sequence). CDR3 length equals 18 residues. CDR3 protein: CSARDDREADYSNQPQHF. DNA of the CDR3: TGCAGTGCTAGAGATGACAGGGAGGCAGACTATAGCAATCAGCCCCAGCATTTT.

The chain recombines TRBV28 with TRBJ2-7; D may correspond to TRBD1 or TRBD2 (6 bases each). V lost 6 bases to trimming and J lost 2 bases, with 17 bases between them. The germline V gene encodes CDR1 MDHEN and CDR2 SYDVKM. The CDR3 loop spans 15 amino acids. The CDR3 is CASRSAWGAAYEQYV. The CDR3 DNA reads TGTGCCAGCAGGTCCGCTTGGGGGGCAGCCTACGAGCAGTACGTC.

This clonotype came up a few times. This chain joins TRBV12-3 or TRBV12-4 and TRBJ2-5; no firm D call. Trimming shortened V by 7 bases and J by 0 bases, and 12 bases separated the two germline ends. The CDR3 runs to 14 residues. CDR3 protein: CASTRSAYQETQYF. As DNA, the CDR3 is TGTGCCAGCACCAGATCAGCGTACCAAGAGACCCAGTACTTC.

This clonotype was counted at least ten times. J is TRBJ2-7 and V is TRBV5-1, with D perhaps given as TRBD1 or TRBD2 (6 bases each). V was trimmed by 1 base and J by 4 bases, leaving 24 bases between them. Germline V gives CDR1 SGHRS, CDR2 YFSETQ. The CDR3 has 18 amino acids. This CDR3 reads CASSLSPVRGASAYEQYF. CDR3 DNA: TGCGCCAGCAGCTTGTCTCCCGTTAGGGGGGCCTCCGCTTACGAGCAGTACTTC.

This rearrangement joins TRBV28 to TRBJ2-1, with 7 bases fitting TRBD2. Germline lookup yields CDR1 MDHEN and CDR2 SYDVKM. V dropped 3 bases and J dropped 4; count of bases not matched to a gene: 15. The CDR3 is 18 residues long. CDR3 coding DNA: TGTGCCAGCAGTTTTGGGACTACCAAAAACAAAGATTACAATGAGCAGTTCTTC. Translated: CASSFGTTKNKDYNEQFF.

This clonotype was seen many times. The V call is TRBV5-1, the J call TRBJ2-1, with D tentatively TRBD1 or TRBD2 (5 bases each). CDR1 and CDR2 from the germline V gene are SGHRS and YFSETQ. The ends were cut back, 2 bases at V and 6 bases at J, with 15 bases in the middle. The CDR3 has 15 residues. In nucleotides, the CDR3 is TGCGCCAGCAGCTTCCAAGGGACGCAGATCAATGAGCAGTTCTTC. This translates into CASSFQGTQINEQFF.

As concerns this clonotype: A much larger clone differs from this one at a single base, so this may be a read error. This sequence joins TRBV7-2 and TRBJ2-1; the D gene is possibly TRBD1 (5 bases). V lost 2 bases and J 7 bases, leaving 12 bases between the germline ends. Germline V gene lookup returns CDR1 SGHTA and CDR2 FQGNSA. The CDR3 spans 14 residues. The CDR3 DNA is TGTGCCAGCAGCTTAATGGGGCGCCTTAATGAGCAGTTCTTC. Translation gives CASSLMGRLNEQFF. Drawing the rest from reference TRBV7-2 and TRBJ2-1, the complete variable domain is GAGVSQSPSNKVTEKGKDVELRCDPISGHTALYWYRQSLGQGLEFLIYFQGNSAPDKSGLPSDRFSAERTGGSVSTLTIQRTQQEDSAVYLCASSLMGRLNEQFFGPGTRLTVL.

There are many counts of this clonotype. CDR3 sequence: CSARTGSSVIGNQPQHF. CDR3 sequence (DNA): TGCAGTGCTAGGACAGGGTCGTCGGTCATTGGCAATCAGCCCCAGCATTTT. The chain is built from TRBV20-1 and TRBJ1-5; TRBD1 matches at 7 bases. V shed 3 bases and J 2 bases; nucleotides not matched to a gene: 13. Germline-derived CDR1 and CDR2 are DFQATT and SNEGSKA (reference sequence). The CDR3 has 17 amino acids.

This chain uses TRBV5-3 with TRBJ2-3, with a weak D call TRBD2 (6 bases). TRBV5-3 is an open reading frame, and its role is uncertain. The V end was cut by 3 bases, the J end by 0 bases, with 17 bases between. The CDR3 covers 17 residues. The CDR3, as DNA: TGTGCCAGAAGCTCCCCGGGGGACTGTACTAGCACAGATACGCAGTATTTT. This sequence encodes CARSSPGDCTSTDTQYF.

This clonotype has only a few counts. V usage is TRBV5-1 and J usage is TRBJ1-6, with TRBD1 matching 7 bases. Germline V gives CDR1 SGHRS, CDR2 YFSETQ. This CDR3 has 17 amino acids. The V segment lost 3 bases and the J segment 6 bases; nucleotides outside the gene matches: 12. The CDR3 spells CASSSSSNRGSNSPLHF. The CDR3 DNA reads as TGCGCCAGCAGCTCCTCCTCCAACAGGGGTAGTAATTCACCCCTCCACTTT. Filled out from reference TRBV5-1 and TRBJ1-6, the complete variable domain reads KAGVTQTPRYLIKTRGQQVTLSCSPISGHRSVSWYQQTPGQGLQFLFEYFSETQRNKGNFPGRFSGRQFSNSRSEMNVSTLELGDSALYLCASSSSSNRGSNSPLHFGNGTRLTVT.

Turning to this clonotype: This could be a read error, since a much larger clone is one nucleotide away. The CDR3 ends on some other residue instead of the conserved phenylalanine or tryptophan, so this is likely a read error. The chain is built from TRBV5-6 and TRBJ2-5; 9 bases match TRBD1. Trimming removed 4 bases from V and 5 bases from J; junction bases left unmatched: 9. The CDR3 sequence is 15 residues long. Germline loops: CDR1 SGHDT, CDR2 YYEEEE. The CDR3 DNA sequence: TGTGCCAGCAGCGAGGGACAGGGAGTGGGGGAGACCCAGTACCTC. This codes for CASSEGQGVGETQYL.

This clonotype was seen many times. The chain joins TRBV10-3 to TRBJ2-7, with D possibly called TRBD1 or TRBD2 (6 bases each). V shed 2 bases and J shed 0 bases, with 17 bases lying between them. This CDR3 has 17 residues. Per the germline V gene, CDR1 is ENHRY and CDR2 is SYGVKD. The CDR3 DNA follows: TGTGCCATCAGTGAGCGGGGGCACGACACGAGCTCCTACGAGCAGTACTTC. Encoded protein: CAISERGHDTSSYEQYF.

The chain uses TRBV12-3 or TRBV12-4 and TRBJ2-1, with 11 bases aligning to TRBD1. This CDR3 comprises 16 residues. V was clipped by 3 bases and J by 5 bases; unmatched bases: 6. The CDR3 nucleotides read TGTGCCAGCAGTTTGGGACAGGGGGTTCTCAACAATGAGCAGTTCTTC. Protein: CASSLGQGVLNNEQFF.

This clonotype was picked up a small number of times. The CDR3 reads CASSDSRLSSYEQYF. The DNA of the CDR3 is TGTGCCAGCAGTGACTCCAGGTTAAGCTCCTACGAGCAGTACTTC. The chain joins TRBV27 to TRBJ2-7; D is unresolved. Trimming took off 5 bases at V and 0 bases at J, with 14 bases between the two ends. Per the germline V gene, CDR1 is MNHEY and CDR2 is SMNVEV (reference sequence). The CDR3 spans 15 residues.

This rearrangement joins TRBV11-2 to TRBJ2-1, with 11 bases that match TRBD2. V shed 4 bases, J shed 4 bases, and the junction held 3 bases outside the gene matches. Germline values: CDR1 SGHAT, CDR2 FQNNGV. This CDR3 is built from 15 residues. DNA for the CDR3: TGTGCCAGCAGCTGGGCTAGCGGGGGGTACAATGAGCAGTTCTTC. This translates into CASSWASGGYNEQFF.

This chain uses TRBV20-1 with TRBJ2-2, with D tentatively TRBD1 or TRBD2 (6 bases each). In germline, CDR1 is DFQATT, CDR2 SNEGSKA (reference sequence). Trimming stripped 2 bases from V and 5 bases from J, with 12 bases between. The CDR3 spans 14 residues. CDR3 protein: CSARIGGKTGELFF. The CDR3 DNA is TGCAGTGCTAGAATAGGGGGGAAGACCGGGGAGCTGTTTTTT.

This clonotype came up many times. This chain links TRBV6-1 with TRBJ1-2, with 9 bases fitting TRBD1. J gave up 4 bases and V 6 bases, and 12 bases lay outside the gene matches. Germline values: CDR1 MNHNS, CDR2 SASEGT. The CDR3 consists of 16 residues. CDR3 sequence: CASSSRDREVGYGYTF. The CDR3 DNA reads TGTGCCAGCAGCAGCCGGGACAGGGAAGTTGGCTATGGCTACACCTTC.

This chain joins TRBV7-9 and TRBJ2-5; TRBD2 matches 9 bases. V was clipped by 5 bases and J by 5 bases; unmatched bases: 6. CDR3 size: 14 residues. Germline loops: CDR1 SEHNR, CDR2 FQNEAQ (reference sequence). The CDR3 coding sequence is TGTGCCAGCAGCCCCGGGACTAGCATGGAGACCCAGTACTTC. Its protein is CASSPGTSMETQYF.